This section outlines one TCR beta chain sequence together with its context. The entry originates in a study of OX40 agonist ivuxolimab in advanced cancers. In the study overall: Six ivuxolimab dose levels, 0.01 to 10 mg/kg, were given intravenously every 2 weeks.

Sampling times: baseline, cycle 4 day 1, cycle 7 day 1. V lost 4 bases and J 0 bases, leaving 10 bases between the germline ends. The germline CDR1 and CDR2 sequences are SNHLY and FYNNEI. The CDR3 spans 14 residues. Method: immunoSEQ multiplex PCR; TCRdb's copy keeps in-frame clones and lacks some. Of fewer than 45,000 clones detected, 88% appear once; the ten largest clones hold roughly 12%. The source material was CD4+ or CD8+ T cells sorted from blood, sampled in a trial of the OX40 agonist ivuxolimab. This sequence joins TRBV2 and TRBJ2-7; D may be TRBD2 (6 bases). The sequence was obtained from an adult with an advanced solid tumor such as melanoma, head and neck, liver or kidney cancer. The CDR3 loop reads CASSGSGPSYEQYF. DNA for the CDR3: TGTGCCAGCAGTGGGAGCGGGCCCTCCTACGAGCAGTACTTC.